This T cell receptor beta chain was captured in a study of T-cell reconstitution after alpha-beta-depleted transplantation in children. Study-level findings and limits: The origin of high day-60 TCRbeta diversity in some patients lay in surviving recipient T cells and thymic progenitors. Expanded graft clones numbering several hundred reportedly gave rise to alpha-beta T cells about two months after transplant. From newly produced T cells came most of the T-cell counts and diversity one year after transplant.

This CDR3 has 15 residues. Trimming removed 1 base at V and 2 bases at J, with 10 bases between. Germline lookup yields CDR1 SEHNR and CDR2 FQNEAQ (reference sequence). Many counts were recorded for this clonotype. Antigen: not known. Unique molecular identifiers were used in preparing the TCRbeta library. TCRdb called the PCR reads again in MiXCR, with one record for every CDR3 protein. The sample records approximately 1,000,000 distinct CDR3 sequences, about 26% being singletons. The V gene is TRBV7-9, the J gene TRBJ2-3, with D perhaps TRBD1 or TRBD2 (6 bases each). The material was PBMCs, mostly from graft donor cells, obtained 360 days after TCRalphabeta/CD19-depleted stem cell transplant. This sequence originates from a boy younger than two who had a stem cell transplant for SCID, so the T cells may come from the graft donor. CDR3 amino acids: CASSLVGGYTDTQYF. The CDR3 region has the DNA TGTGCCAGCAGCTTAGTGGGGGGCTACACAGATACGCAGTATTTT.